This record concerns one TCR beta chain sequence. Its antigen is not identified. The data stem from a study of T cells in tuberculosis. Study information: A South African cohort included IGRA-negative adolescents, latently infected IGRA-positive adolescents and adults with active tuberculosis.

Trimming took off 5 bases at V and 8 bases at J, with 7 bases between the two ends. The CDR3 is made up of 12 amino acids. Looked up from germline, CDR1 is LNHDA and CDR2 is SQIVND (reference sequence). Study-wide points: GEM motif frequencies gave approximately 70% accuracy; the GMM repertoire gave roughly 87%.

Libraries were prepared by immunoSEQ multiplex PCR; TCRdb keeps only in-frame clonotypes and omits some of them. The sample has around 38,000 clones; 95% are singletons. This sequence joins TRBV19 and TRBJ1-6, with D maybe TRBD1 (5 bases). This TCR was recovered from a donor aged 5-35 years with latent tuberculosis or without tuberculosis infection. The sample consisted of PBMCs. Written as DNA, the CDR3 is TGTGCCAGTAGTTGGGGGGATTCACCCCTCCACTTT. This sequence encodes CASSWGDSPLHF.